The 18 T cell receptor beta chains in this list originate from one sample, sequenced in a study of blood T cell repertoires in COVID-19. Sequenced by immunoSEQ multiplex PCR; TCRdb stores in-frame clones only, minus some. The sample shows tens of thousands of clones, 82% of them seen only once. The sequenced material came from peripheral blood. Receptors originate from a man of 80 years or more with active COVID-19.

This clone was recorded a few times. The J gene is TRBJ2-7, the V gene TRBV28, with 11 positions matching TRBD1. V dropped 5 bases and J dropped 4; count of bases not matched to a gene: 7. The CDR3 loop spans 15 amino acids. Germline CDR1 reads MDHEN; CDR2 reads SYDVKM. In DNA, the CDR3 is TGTGCCAGCAGTCCTCCGGGACAGGGGGTTTACGAGCAGTACTTC. The encoded protein is CASSPPGQGVYEQYF. Variable domain in full (rest from reference TRBV28 and TRBJ2-7): DVKVTQSSRYLVKRTGEKVFLECVQDMDHENMFWYRQDPGLGLRLIYFSYDVKMKEKGDIPEGYSVSREKKERFSLILESASTNQTSMYLCASSPPGQGVYEQYFGPGTRLTVT.

This clone showed up just a few times. The J gene is TRBJ2-3, the V gene TRBV4-1, with 8 bases aligning to TRBD1. The CDR3 sequence is 16 residues long. Trimming at V came to 5 bases and at J to 4 bases, leaving 11 bases not matched to a gene. Germline lookup yields CDR1 MGHRA and CDR2 YSYEKL. The CDR3 reads CASSSQGRGRPDTQYF. The DNA for the CDR3 is TGCGCCAGCAGCTCACAGGGCAGGGGGCGCCCAGATACGCAGTATTTT.

The rearrangement links TRBV4-3 to TRBJ1-6; 8 bases are a match to TRBD1. The CDR3 spans 15 residues. Trimming took 4 bases from V and 7 from J; bases not matched to a gene: 6. CDR1 LGHNA and CDR2 YSLEER come from the germline V gene. CDR3 in DNA: TGCGCCAGCAGCCGACAAACAGGGGGAAATTCACCCCTCCACTTT. This codes for CASSRQTGGNSPLHF.

The chain links TRBV7-9 to TRBJ1-2; D uncertain. From germline, CDR1 is SEHNR and CDR2 FQNEAQ (reference sequence). This CDR3 is 16 amino acids long. V lost 0 bases, J lost 2 bases, and 13 bases lay in between. The CDR3 DNA sequence: TGTGCCAGCAGCTTAGCCTCGGACTGGCGCAACTATGGCTACACCTTC. Translated: CASSLASDWRNYGYTF.

The V call is TRBV6-5, the J call TRBJ1-4; D remains ambiguous. CDR3 length: 16 amino acids. V dropped 0 bases and J dropped 0 bases, with 8 bases sitting between them. Germline values: CDR1 MNHEY, CDR2 SVGAGI. CDR3 sequence (DNA): TGTGCCAGCAGTTACTCGAGTCTCCCAACTAATGAAAAACTGTTTTTT. Amino acids: CASSYSSLPTNEKLFF.

The chain couples TRBV15 to TRBJ1-2, with 8 bases lining up with TRBD1. CDR3 length equals 14 residues. The trim removed 2 bases at V and 7 bases at J, leaving 6 bases unmatched. CDR1 LNHNV and CDR2 YYDKDF come from the germline V gene (reference sequence). The CDR3 sequence is CATSRRRDRSGYTF. The CDR3 nucleotides read TGTGCCACCAGCAGACGTCGGGACAGGTCTGGCTACACCTTC.

The chain couples TRBV7-2 to TRBJ2-7; 7 bases are a match to TRBD2. The J segment lost 6 bases and the V segment lost 5 bases, leaving 10 bases of the junction unmatched. This CDR3 spans 14 amino acids. The V gene's germline CDR1 is SGHTA and CDR2 FQGNSA. The CDR3 here is CASSTSGKLGEQYF. As DNA, the CDR3 is TGTGCCAGCAGCACCAGCGGGAAATTAGGCGAGCAGTACTTC.

This chain connects TRBV7-3 to TRBJ2-1; TRBD2 aligns across 9 bases. CDR1 is SGHTA, CDR2 FQGTGA, per germline. The CDR3 covers 16 residues. The V segment lost 2 bases and the J segment 2 bases; nucleotides outside the gene matches: 4. In nucleotides, the CDR3 is TGTGCCAGCAGCTTAGGGGCTAGCGGGGCCTACAATGAGCAGTTCTTC. This codes for CASSLGASGAYNEQFF.

The rearrangement joins TRBV24-1 to TRBJ2-3; maybe TRBD1 (6 bases). V was cut by 3 bases and J by 6 bases, with 12 bases left in between. CDR3 size: 14 residues. Germline V gene sequence: CDR1 KGHDR, CDR2 SFDVKD. The CDR3: CATSDQDSLDTQYF. The DNA for the CDR3 is TGTGCCACCAGTGATCAGGACAGCCTGGATACGCAGTATTTT.

This clone has only a few counts. J is TRBJ1-6 and V is TRBV11-2, with TRBD1 as a possible D gene (6 bases). Trimming removed 5 bases from V and 4 bases from J, with 9 bases in between. Per the germline V gene, CDR1 is SGHAT and CDR2 is FQNNGV. This CDR3 is built from 14 residues. CDR3 sequence reads: CASSITGYNSPLHF. The DNA of the CDR3 is TGTGCCAGCAGCATTACAGGGTATAATTCACCCCTCCACTTT.

V usage is TRBV10-2 and J usage is TRBJ2-7, with a tentative D call TRBD2 (7 bases). CDR3 length: 15 amino acids. In germline, CDR1 is WSHSY, CDR2 SAAADI. Trimming cost V 6 bases and J 0 bases, with 15 bases left between them. Written as DNA, the CDR3 is TGCGCCAGCAGCCAGGAGAGGGGGGGCTCCTACGAGCAGTACTTC. Translation gives CASSQERGGSYEQYF.

The genes are TRBV6-5 and TRBJ2-3, with 9 positions matching TRBD2. Germline V gives CDR1 MNHEY, CDR2 SVGAGI. Losses at the gene ends were 4 bases for V and 0 bases for J; bases not matched to a gene: 2. The CDR3 loop spans 15 amino acids. The CDR3 bases are TGTGCCAGCAGTTCTAGCGGGGTTAGCACAGATACGCAGTATTTT. Protein: CASSSSGVSTDTQYF.

The rearrangement links TRBV19 to TRBJ1-1; a weak D match, TRBD1 (6 bases). Germline V lookup: CDR1 LNHDA, CDR2 SQIVND (reference sequence). This CDR3 contains 14 residues. The V gene lost 3 bases and the J gene lost 0 bases, with 8 bases spanning the gap. CDR3 residues: CASSIQGLNTEAFF. Here the CDR3 DNA reads TGTGCCAGTAGTATTCAGGGGTTGAACACTGAAGCTTTCTTT.

The rearrangement links TRBV12-3 or TRBV12-4 to TRBJ1-1, with D uncertain. CDR3 length: 11 amino acids. Trimming shortened V by 5 bases and J by 7 bases, and 8 bases separated the two germline ends. DNA for the CDR3: TGTGCCAGCAGTCGACGACTTGAAGCTTTCTTT. Translated, it gives CASSRRLEAFF.

The chain uses TRBV21-1 and TRBJ2-5; the table's D call TRBD2 went unverified against the DNA. TRBV21-1 represents a pseudogene. There are 16 residues in the CDR3. The CDR3 bases are TGTGCCAGCAGCAAAGAATTTTGTAGAATCCAAGAGACCCAGTACTTC. It yields the protein CASSKEFCRIQETQYF.

The chain recombines TRBV5-1 with TRBJ2-1; D gene ambiguous. Looked up from germline, CDR1 is SGHRS and CDR2 is YFSETQ. With 2 bases removed from V and 8 bases from J, the gap between germline ends came to 8 bases. CDR3 size: 12 residues. CDR3: CASSLIPDEQFF. CDR3 bases: TGCGCCAGCAGCTTAATCCCCGATGAGCAGTTCTTC.

This chain joins TRBV5-5 and TRBJ1-3; TRBD1 matches 10 bases. The CDR3 is 15 residues long. V dropped 2 bases and J dropped 3; count of bases not matched to a gene: 2. Germline assignment: CDR1 SGHKS and CDR2 YYEKEE (reference sequence). The CDR3 region is CASSFGTGVGNTIYF. As DNA, the CDR3 is TGTGCCAGCAGCTTCGGGACAGGGGTTGGAAACACCATATATTTT.

A word on this clone: Other nucleotide sequences from this sample produce the same CDR3. This CDR3 reads CASSAYNEQFF. The CDR3 nucleotides read TGTGCCAGCAGTGCTTACAATGAGCAGTTCTTC. The genes are TRBV2 and TRBJ2-1, with D hard to call. The V gene lost 4 bases and the J gene lost 4 bases, with 2 bases spanning the gap. The CDR3 contains 11 residues. Per germline, CDR1 SNHLY and CDR2 FYNNEI.